Below are 5 T cell receptor beta chains sequenced from a single sample in a study of technical replicates of blood from a handful of donors. Sequencing used immunoSEQ multiplex PCR; TCRdb keeps in-frame clones, though not all of them. This sample yields under 100,000 clones, of which 90% to 96% are seen a single time; approximately 0.21% belongs to the top ten. The material sequenced was T cells isolated from PBMCs. The receptors shown here come from a human donor in good health.

The V call is TRBV7-9, the J call TRBJ1-1; D gene unclear. V lost 5 bases and J lost 4, with 11 bases in between. The CDR3 consists of 13 residues. The germline gives CDR1 SEHNR, CDR2 FQNEAQ (reference sequence). The CDR3 bases are TGTGCCAGCAGCATTATACTGTTCACTGAAGCTTTCTTT. Its translation: CASSIILFTEAFF.

The chain couples TRBV7-9 to TRBJ2-2; 8 nucleotides line up with TRBD1. V shed 9 bases and J 6 bases; nucleotides not matched to a gene: 12. This CDR3 has 15 residues. The germline gives CDR1 SEHNR, CDR2 FQNEAQ (reference sequence). The CDR3 is CASQTPDRAAGELFF. CDR3 coding DNA: TGTGCCAGTCAGACCCCGGACAGGGCAGCCGGGGAGCTGTTTTTT.

The V gene is TRBV28, the J gene TRBJ2-1; 7 nucleotides agree with TRBD1. Looked up from germline, CDR1 is MDHEN and CDR2 is SYDVKM. The CDR3 extends over 13 amino acids. Trimming took 3 bases from V and 8 from J; bases not matched to a gene: 4. The CDR3 region is CASSFAGGDEQFF. DNA for the CDR3: TGTGCCAGCAGTTTTGCAGGGGGTGATGAGCAGTTCTTC.

The rearrangement uses TRBV6-4 and TRBJ1-5, with D hard to call. Germline CDR1 reads MRHNA; CDR2 reads SNTAGT. The CDR3 spans 11 residues. Between the trimmed V and J ends, which lost 8 bases and 5 bases, there was a span of 7 bases. The chain's CDR3 is CASRCDQPQHF. The CDR3, as DNA: TGTGCCAGCCGTTGCGATCAGCCCCAGCATTTT.

The rearrangement links TRBV19 to TRBJ2-3; 10 bases map to TRBD1. The CDR3 is 14 residues long. Per the germline V gene, CDR1 is LNHDA and CDR2 is SQIVND (reference sequence). Trimming removed 6 bases from V and 1 base from J; junction bases left unmatched: 1. CDR3 sequence: CASRGQGGTDTQYF. The CDR3 DNA is TGTGCCAGTAGAGGACAGGGGGGCACAGATACGCAGTATTTT.